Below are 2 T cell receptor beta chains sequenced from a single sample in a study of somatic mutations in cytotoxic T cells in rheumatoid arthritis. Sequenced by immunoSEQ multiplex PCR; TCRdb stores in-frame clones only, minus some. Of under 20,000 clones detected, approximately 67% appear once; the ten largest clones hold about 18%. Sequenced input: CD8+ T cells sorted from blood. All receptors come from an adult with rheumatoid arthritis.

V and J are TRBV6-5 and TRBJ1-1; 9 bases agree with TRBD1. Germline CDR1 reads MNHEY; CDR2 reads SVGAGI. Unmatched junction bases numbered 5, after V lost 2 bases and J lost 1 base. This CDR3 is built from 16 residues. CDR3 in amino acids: CASSYGTGWRNTEAFF. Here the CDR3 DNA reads TGTGCCAGCAGTTACGGGACAGGGTGGAGGAACACTGAAGCTTTCTTT.

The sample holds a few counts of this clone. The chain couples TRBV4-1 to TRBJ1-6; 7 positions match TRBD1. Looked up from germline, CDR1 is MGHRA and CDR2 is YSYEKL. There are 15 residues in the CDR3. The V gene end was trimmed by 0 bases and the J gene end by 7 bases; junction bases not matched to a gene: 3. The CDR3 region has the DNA TGCGCCAGCAGCCAAGAGGGACAGACAAATTCACCCCTCCACTTT. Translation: CASSQEGQTNSPLHF.